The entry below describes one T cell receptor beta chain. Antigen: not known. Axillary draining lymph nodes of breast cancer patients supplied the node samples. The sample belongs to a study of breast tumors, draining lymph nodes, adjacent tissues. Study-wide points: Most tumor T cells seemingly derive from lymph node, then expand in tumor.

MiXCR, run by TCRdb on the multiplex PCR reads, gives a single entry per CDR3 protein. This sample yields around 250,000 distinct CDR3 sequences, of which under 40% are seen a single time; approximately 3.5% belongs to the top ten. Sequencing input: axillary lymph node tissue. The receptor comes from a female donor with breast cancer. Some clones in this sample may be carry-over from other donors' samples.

In nucleotides, the CDR3 is TGCAGTGCTACACGGGACAGGCTAAATCAGCCCCAGCATTTT. It is translated as CSATRDRLNQPQHF. The genes are TRBV20-1 and TRBJ1-5, with 8 nucleotides matching TRBD1. J lost 4 bases, V lost 4 bases, and 6 bases had no gene match. The CDR3 totals 14 residues. Germline CDR1 and CDR2: DFQATT and SNEGSKA (reference sequence).